Below are 5 T cell receptor beta chains sequenced from a single sample in a study of T cells in Graves' hyperthyroidism and ophthalmopathy. RNA transcripts were the template for amplifying TCR beta CDR3 regions. The TCR CDR3 first-round RT-PCR relied on the HTBI primer set. Each CDR3 protein is one row after TCRdb ran MiXCR on the multiplex PCR reads. The repertoire holds about 480,000 distinct CDR3 sequences, approximately 23% seen once, with approximately 49% in the top ten. The sample comprised blood. Receptor source: a woman in her 70s with Graves' ophthalmopathy.

The sample holds a few counts of this clonotype. The V and J genes are TRBV7-3 and TRBJ2-1; tentatively, D is TRBD2 (6 bases). Germline loops: CDR1 SGHTA, CDR2 FQGTGA. Trimming left V 6 bases short and J 7 bases short, with 16 bases between. The CDR3 contains 14 residues. CDR3 bases: TGTGCCAGCAGGCCCACCGGGACTCGGAATGAGCAGTTCTTC. Translated: CASRPTGTRNEQFF.

V gene TRBV7-2 combines with J gene TRBJ1-2; D not resolved. CDR3 length: 14 amino acids. V lost 5 bases, J lost 1 base, and 11 bases lay in between. Germline CDR1 is SGHTA and CDR2 is FQGNSA. The CDR3: CASSVTTRNYGYTF. Here the CDR3 DNA reads TGTGCCAGCAGCGTAACGACACGTAACTATGGCTACACCTTC.

This chain uses TRBV20-1 with TRBJ2-3, with a tentative D call TRBD2 (5 bases). Trimming took 4 bases from V and 2 from J, leaving 13 bases between them. Germline V CDR1 and CDR2: DFQATT, SNEGSKA (reference sequence). The length of the CDR3 is 14 residues. The CDR3 DNA sequence: TGCAGTGCTAAAGACCCCCTAGCCACAGATACGCAGTATTTT. Translating it yields CSAKDPLATDTQYF.

This clonotype was seen a handful of times. The chain employs TRBV10-3 and TRBJ2-1; D gene ambiguous. The V end lost 3 bases, the J end lost 5 bases, and 5 bases lay between the germline ends. The CDR3 is 12 amino acids. Germline CDR1 and CDR2: ENHRY and SYGVKD. CDR3 sequence reads: CAISDVDNEQFF. As DNA, the CDR3 is TGTGCCATCAGTGACGTGGACAATGAGCAGTTCTTC.

In this sample, this clonotype turned up once. J is TRBJ1-3 and V is TRBV12-3 or TRBV12-4; no clear D gene. The CDR3 has 16 residues. The germline V and J ends were trimmed by 6 bases and 4 bases, with 19 bases remaining between them. CDR3 region: CASSPTTFLNGNTIYF. Here the CDR3 DNA reads TGTGCCAGCAGCCCAACTACTTTTTTGAACGGAAACACCATATATTTT.